What follows are 12 T cell receptor beta chains derived from one specimen sequenced in a study of identical twins. MiXCR, applied by TCRdb to the 5' RACE reads, yields one record per CDR3 protein. Altogether 1,800,000 or so distinct CDR3 sequences are present, less than 35% being singletons, with the ten largest covering roughly 0.3%. What was sequenced was cord blood. These receptors originate from a newborn girl in good health.

There are a few counts of this clonotype. The chain combines TRBV6-2 or TRBV6-3 with TRBJ1-5; D call uncertain. This CDR3 has 15 residues. The V end lost 2 bases, the J end lost 3 bases, and 11 bases lay between the germline ends. CDR1 and CDR2 from the germline V gene are MNHEY and SVGEGT. The CDR3 reads CASSYEIGPNQPQHF. DNA for the CDR3: TGTGCCAGCAGTTACGAGATAGGTCCCAATCAGCCCCAGCATTTT.

J is TRBJ2-7 and V is TRBV20-1, with 7 bases fitting TRBD2. The CDR3 is made up of 15 amino acids. CDR1 is DFQATT, CDR2 SNEGSKA, per germline (reference sequence). Trimming at V came to 3 bases and at J to 2 bases, leaving 10 bases not matched to a gene. CDR3 sequence (DNA): TGCAGTGCTAGTCCGGGACTAACGGGGACCTACGAGCAGTACTTC. Protein sequence: CSASPGLTGTYEQYF.

This chain joins TRBV29-1 and TRBJ2-6; a possible D gene is TRBD2 (5 bases). The CDR3 length is 14 residues. Trimming took off 4 bases at V and 2 bases at J, with 9 bases between the two ends. Germline assignment: CDR1 SQVTM and CDR2 ANQGSEA. CDR3 nucleotides: TGCAGCGTTGTGGACTCGCCTGGGGCCAACGTCCTGACTTTC. This codes for CSVVDSPGANVLTF.

This clonotype was recorded once. The rearrangement joins TRBV9 to TRBJ2-1, with 10 bases lining up with TRBD2. The J call may be incorrect, as the DNA end agrees better with TRBJ2-7. The CDR3 loop spans 15 amino acids. The germline CDR1 and CDR2 sequences are SGDLS and YYNGEE. CDR3 nucleotides: TGTGCCAGCAGCAGGGGACTAGCGACCTACAATGAGCAGTACTTC. Amino acids: CASSRGLATYNEQYF.

The rearrangement joins TRBV6-1 to TRBJ2-7; 11 positions agree with TRBD2. The CDR3 has 13 amino acids. V lost 9 bases, J lost 5 bases, and 6 bases stayed unmatched. Germline V lookup: CDR1 MNHNS, CDR2 SASEGT. Written as DNA, the CDR3 is TGTGCCAGTCGACTAGCGGGATACAACGAGCAGTACTTC. Protein product: CASRLAGYNEQYF.

In DNA, the CDR3 is TGTGCCACCAGAAGGCAGGACAGACCCAGGTTCTTC. The encoded protein is CATRRQDRPRFF. The V gene is TRBV15, the J gene TRBJ2-1; possibly TRBD1 for D (6 bases). V shed 6 bases and J shed 15 bases, with 18 bases lying between them. Germline-derived CDR1 and CDR2 are LNHNV and YYDKDF (reference sequence). The CDR3 spans 12 residues.

The chain couples TRBV12-3 or TRBV12-4 to TRBJ2-3; 7 bases line up with TRBD2. The CDR3 covers 15 residues. The V segment lost 6 bases and the J segment 2 bases; nucleotides outside the gene matches: 8. The CDR3: CASSPWLAATDTQYF. The CDR3 coding sequence is TGTGCCAGCAGCCCGTGGCTAGCGGCCACAGATACGCAGTATTTT.

Comment on this clonotype: This may come from a read error, since a much larger clone is one base off. The genes are TRBV5-8 and TRBJ2-1; weak D call: TRBD2 (8 bases). Trimming took off 9 bases at V and 10 bases at J, with 23 bases between the two ends. CDR1 and CDR2 (germline): SGHTS, YDEGEE. The CDR3 is 14 amino acids. Written as DNA, the CDR3 is TGTGCCATCCCGGGAGGGGACAGATTCTACGAGCAGTTCTTC. It specifies CAIPGGDRFYEQFF.

The sample holds many counts of this clonotype. V is TRBV5-1 and J is TRBJ2-3; 7 bases align to TRBD1. Trimming took 3 bases from V and 1 from J; bases not matched to a gene: 2. The length of the CDR3 is 14 residues. CDR1 SGHRS and CDR2 YFSETQ come from the germline V gene. The CDR3 reads CASSSGTGTDTQYF. DNA of the CDR3: TGCGCCAGCAGCTCCGGGACAGGCACAGATACGCAGTATTTT.

This chain connects TRBV6-1 to TRBJ1-2, with D unclear. Trimming left V 0 bases short and J 5 bases short, with 13 bases between. The germline gives CDR1 MNHNS, CDR2 SASEGT. The CDR3 loop spans 15 amino acids. The CDR3: CASSEAGRPAYGYTF. In DNA form, the CDR3 reads TGTGCCAGCAGTGAAGCGGGTCGGCCAGCTTATGGCTACACCTTC.

The chain employs TRBV21-1 and TRBJ1-1; the table calls TRBD1, which could not be checked here. TRBV21-1 is described as a pseudogene. The CDR3 spans 13 residues. CDR3 amino acids: CATSTGTSPGAFF. CDR3 DNA: TGTGCCACCTCGACAGGGACATCCCCCGGGGCTTTCTTT.

This clonotype was recorded a few times. This chain connects TRBV12-3 or TRBV12-4 to TRBJ2-5; weak D call: TRBD2 (6 bases). The V and J ends lost 8 bases and 0 bases respectively, with 13 bases between them. The CDR3 is 14 residues long. The DNA for the CDR3 is TGTGCCAGCTCTACAGCGGGCCACCAAGAGACCCAGTACTTC. Residues: CASSTAGHQETQYF.